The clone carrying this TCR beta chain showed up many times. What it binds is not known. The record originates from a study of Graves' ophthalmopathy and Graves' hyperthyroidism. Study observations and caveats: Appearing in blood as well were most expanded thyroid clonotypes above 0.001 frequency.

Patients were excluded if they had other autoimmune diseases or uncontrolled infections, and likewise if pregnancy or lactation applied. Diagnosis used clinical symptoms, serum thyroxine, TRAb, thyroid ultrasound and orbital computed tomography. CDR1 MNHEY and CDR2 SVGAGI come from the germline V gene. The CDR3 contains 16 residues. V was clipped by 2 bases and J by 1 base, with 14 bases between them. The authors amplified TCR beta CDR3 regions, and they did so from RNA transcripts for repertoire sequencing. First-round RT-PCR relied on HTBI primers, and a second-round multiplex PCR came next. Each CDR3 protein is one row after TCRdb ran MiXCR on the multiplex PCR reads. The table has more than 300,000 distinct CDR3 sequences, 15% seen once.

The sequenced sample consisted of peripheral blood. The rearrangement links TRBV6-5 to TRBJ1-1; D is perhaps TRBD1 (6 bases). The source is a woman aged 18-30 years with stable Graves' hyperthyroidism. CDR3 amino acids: CASSYPLTGQNTEAFF. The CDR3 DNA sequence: TGTGCCAGCAGTTACCCCCTGACAGGACAGAACACTGAAGCTTTCTTT.